The T cell receptor (beta chain) described here comes from a study of regulatory T cells in long-lasting Graves disease. Study context: A definition of persistent Graves' disease required over 5 years of antithyroid drugs plus positive TSH receptor antibodies.

Study conclusions and caveats: Thyroid tissue went unstudied; only peripheral blood was examined. With a small sample size, accuracy may have been reduced.

This clonotype was detected many times. Its antigen is unknown. TCR beta libraries were built with iRepertoire HTBI primers and Arm-PCR of CDR3 regions. TCRdb re-called the multiplex PCR reads with MiXCR, one entry per CDR3 protein. The data contain hundreds of thousands of distinct CDR3 sequences, under 25% of them singletons. Noted time point: persistent/refractory GD, antithyroid drugs over 5 years with positive TRAb. Preparation of the TCR library used RNA extracted from PBMCs. The collection involved drawing around 10 milliliters of peripheral blood into EDTA tubes. The germline gives CDR1 LNHDA, CDR2 SQIVND (reference sequence). Trimming pared 5 bases from V and 9 bases from J, leaving 14 bases between. The CDR3 sequence is 13 residues long.

The receptor was derived from a female donor with Graves disease. The chain has TRBV19 and TRBJ1-3, with a tentative D call TRBD1 (5 bases). The sequenced sample was peripheral blood mononuclear cells (PBMCs), obtained when the disease was refractory, from a patient treated with antithyroid drugs. The CDR3 reads CASSLGLASTIYF. The CDR3 DNA follows: TGTGCCAGTAGTCTGGGACTCGCGAGCACCATATATTTT. Drawing the rest from reference TRBV19 and TRBJ1-3, the complete variable domain is DGGITQSPKYLFRKEGQNVTLSCEQNLNHDAMYWYRQDPGQGLRLIYYSQIVNDFQKGDIAEGYSVSREKKESFPLTVTSAQKNPTAFYLCASSLGLASTIYFGEGSWLTVV.